The sequence of this T cell receptor (beta chain) was determined in a study of shared clonotypes between healthy human individuals. Method: immunoSEQ multiplex PCR; TCRdb's copy keeps in-frame clones and lacks some. The sample holds around 510,000 clones, 95% to 96% seen once. V was pared by 5 bases and J by 4 bases, with 18 bases between. This CDR3 has 16 residues. Germline V lookup: CDR1 LNHDA, CDR2 SQIVND (reference sequence). Study results and limitations: What naive subsets generally showed was a larger estimated richness than memory subsets showed.

Free of recent acute infections or vaccinations, the donors were healthy HIV-negative adults. CD4+ cell separation produced CD45RA+ naive and CD45RA-negative memory subsets. This clone was recorded only once. Its target is not known. V and J are TRBV19 and TRBJ1-5; D gene ambiguous. This TCR came from a woman aged 25 to 45 in good health. Specimen: naive CD4+ T cells sorted from blood. Subset indicated: CD45RA+ positively selected. The CDR3 sequence is CASSFLATPSNQPQHF. The CDR3 DNA reads as TGTGCCAGTAGTTTCCTCGCGACTCCTTCGAATCAGCCCCAGCATTTT.